Below, 3 T cell receptor beta chains from the same sample are listed, as sequenced in a study of vaccination and CD4 T cells after COVID-19. Sequencing of DNA taken from cultured CD4+ T cells relied on the Oncomine TCR Beta short-read assay. MiXCR was run by TCRdb on the PCR reads, yielding one entry per CDR3 protein. The profile shows under 4,500 distinct CDR3 sequences, about 20% of them singletons. No cognate antigen is known for these TCRs. Treatment: roughly 10-day PBMC culture with coronavirus spike peptide pools or control peptides (ViraFEST assay). Sequences were obtained from CD4+ T cells from blood, cultured in vitro. The receptor source for this set is a human donor who had recovered from COVID-19.

This clonotype was observed a handful of times. This chain joins TRBV5-1 and TRBJ2-5; no definite D call. This CDR3 has 13 residues. CDR1 SGHRS and CDR2 YFSETQ come from the germline V gene. V was shortened by 0 bases and J by 5 bases, with 8 bases between the two germline ends. CDR3 region: CASSLEGQETQYF. CDR3 coding DNA: TGCGCCAGCAGCTTGGAAGGTCAGGAGACCCAGTACTTC.

The V call is TRBV11-3, the J call TRBJ2-3; 12 bases map to TRBD2. The CDR3 is 16 residues long. Germline CDR1 reads SGHNT; CDR2 reads YENEEA. V lost 3 bases, J lost 4 bases, and 5 bases stayed unmatched. CDR3 loop: CASSFGLAGSPDTQYF. The CDR3 nucleotides read TGTGCCAGCAGCTTCGGACTAGCGGGGTCTCCAGATACGCAGTATTTT.

CDR3 DNA: TGTGCCAGCAGTTACTCAGCCAGAAACAGTTACGAGCAGTACTTC. This sequence encodes CASSYSARNSYEQYF. The chain recombines TRBV6-5 with TRBJ2-7; the D is unclear. CDR1 and CDR2 from the germline V gene are MNHEY and SVGAGI. Trimming removed 0 bases at V and 4 bases at J, with 13 bases between. The length of the CDR3 is 15 residues.